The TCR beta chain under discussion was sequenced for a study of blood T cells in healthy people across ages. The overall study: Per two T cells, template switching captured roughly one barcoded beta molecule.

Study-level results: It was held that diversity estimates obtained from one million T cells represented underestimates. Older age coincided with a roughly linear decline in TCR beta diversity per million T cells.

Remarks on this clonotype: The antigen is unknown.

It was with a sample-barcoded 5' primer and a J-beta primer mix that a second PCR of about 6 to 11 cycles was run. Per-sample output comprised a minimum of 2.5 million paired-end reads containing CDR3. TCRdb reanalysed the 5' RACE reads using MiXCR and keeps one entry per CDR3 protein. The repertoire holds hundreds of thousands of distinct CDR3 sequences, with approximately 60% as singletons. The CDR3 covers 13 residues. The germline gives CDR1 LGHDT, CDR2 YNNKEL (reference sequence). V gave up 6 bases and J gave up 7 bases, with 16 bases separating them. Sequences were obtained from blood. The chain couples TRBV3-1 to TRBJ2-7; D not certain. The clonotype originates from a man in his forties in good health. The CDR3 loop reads CASSQTRLGEQYF. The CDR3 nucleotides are TGTGCCAGCAGTCAAACACGACTGGGGGAGCAGTACTTC.